Following are 5 T cell receptor beta chains from one sample sequenced in a study of low-dose radiotherapy and immunotherapy resistance in tumors. Time point denoted: before trial treatment. Covering alpha and beta chains, TRAV- and TRBV-specific primers were used for the first-strand cDNA. A constant-region primer paired with the V-primer adapter amplified TCRs over 20 PCR cycles. From the reads, TCRdb called clonotypes with MiXCR, one entry per CDR3 protein. The sample records approximately 84,000 distinct CDR3 sequences, 18% being singletons. The sample consisted of PBMCs, taken before treatment. The source is a male donor with prostate cancer.

This clonotype was seen at least ten times. The rearrangement links TRBV10-1 to TRBJ2-7; no reliable D call. Trimming cost V 2 bases and J 2 bases, with 10 bases left between them. This CDR3 has 14 residues. Germline assignment: CDR1 WNHNN and CDR2 SYGVQD (reference sequence). Written as DNA, the CDR3 is TGCGCCAGCAGTGAGAATGCGGACGCCTACGAGCAGTACTTC. Protein sequence: CASSENADAYEQYF.

This clonotype was seen at least ten times. The DNA for the CDR3 is TGTGCCAGCAGCCAACGGACAGGGACCATTAAAGAGACCCAGTACTTC. Translated, it gives CASSQRTGTIKETQYF. The chain is built from TRBV3-1 and TRBJ2-5; TRBD1 agrees at 8 bases. Germline values: CDR1 LGHDT, CDR2 YNNKEL (reference sequence). V shed 2 bases, J shed 3 bases, and the junction held 8 bases outside the gene matches. This CDR3 region has 16 residues.

This clonotype was detected many times. The chain employs TRBV11-2 and TRBJ2-1, with TRBD1 as a possible D gene (6 bases). The CDR3 length is 13 residues. Trimming took off 1 base at V and 10 bases at J, with 11 bases between the two ends. CDR1 and CDR2 from the germline V gene are SGHAT and FQNNGV. The CDR3 coding sequence is TGTGCCAGCAGCTTAGGCCCTCAGGGGGAGCAGTTCTTC. Translation gives CASSLGPQGEQFF.

This clonotype has ten or more counts. This chain joins TRBV10-2 and TRBJ1-1, with D tentatively TRBD1 (6 bases). Trimming shortened V by 2 bases and J by 1 base, and 8 bases separated the two germline ends. The length of the CDR3 is 14 residues. Germline assignment: CDR1 WSHSY and CDR2 SAAADI. Here the CDR3 DNA reads TGCGCCAGCAGTGAGACAGGGAGGAACACTGAAGCTTTCTTT. It yields the protein CASSETGRNTEAFF.

In this sample, this clonotype turned up a few times. The chain uses TRBV20-1 and TRBJ2-7, with a possible D match to TRBD2 (5 bases). The CDR3 sequence is 13 residues long. V dropped 1 base and J dropped 2 bases, with 9 bases sitting between them. Germline assignment: CDR1 DFQATT and CDR2 SNEGSKA (reference sequence). The CDR3 reads CSARVSGTYEQYF. In nucleotides, the CDR3 is TGCAGTGCTAGAGTGTCCGGGACCTACGAGCAGTACTTC.